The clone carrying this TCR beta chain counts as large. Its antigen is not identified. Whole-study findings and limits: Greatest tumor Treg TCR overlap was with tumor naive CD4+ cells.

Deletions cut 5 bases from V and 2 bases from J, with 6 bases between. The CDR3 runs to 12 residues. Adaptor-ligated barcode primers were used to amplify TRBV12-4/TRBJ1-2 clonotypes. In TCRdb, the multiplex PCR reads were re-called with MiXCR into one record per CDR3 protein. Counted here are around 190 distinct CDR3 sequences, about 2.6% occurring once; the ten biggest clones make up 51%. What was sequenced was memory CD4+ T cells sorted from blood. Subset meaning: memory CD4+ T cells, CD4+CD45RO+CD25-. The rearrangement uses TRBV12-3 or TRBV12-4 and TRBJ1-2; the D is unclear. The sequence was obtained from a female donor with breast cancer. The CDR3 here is CASSPWNYGYTF. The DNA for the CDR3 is TGTGCCAGCAGTCCTTGGAACTATGGCTACACCTTC.